The entry below describes one T cell receptor (beta chain). Its cognate antigen is unknown. This entry belongs to a study of beta chain features in type 1 diabetes. In the study overall: Patient and healthy donor groups were alike in age, gender and cell yields.

CDR3 size: 15 residues. Germline CDR1 SGHRS, CDR2 YFSETQ. V lost 0 bases to trimming and J lost 4 bases; unmatched junction nucleotides: 3. Isolated RNA was reverse transcribed in full, so expressed TCRB transcripts were sequenced. Deep immunoSEQ sequencing covered naive, central memory and regulatory T cell samples. The table came from immunoSEQ multiplex PCR; TCRdb's copy has only in-frame clones and leaves some out. The sample lists about 900,000 clones, about a sixth occurring once. General study findings and limits: All four CD4+ subsets from Type 1 diabetes patients carried moderately but significantly shorter TCRB CDR3s. Healthy donors had naive, central memory and Treg TCRB repertoires that appeared less similar than those seen among patients.

This receptor was obtained from a woman aged 18-29 years in good health. The source material was naive CD4+ T cells from blood. This chain joins TRBV5-1 and TRBJ1-4, with 7 bases aligning to TRBD1. The CDR3 spells CASSLGTGLNEKLFF. CDR3 DNA: TGCGCCAGCAGCTTGGGGACAGGTCTTAATGAAAAACTGTTTTTT. Combining the CDR3 with reference TRBV5-1 and TRBJ1-4 gives the whole variable domain KAGVTQTPRYLIKTRGQQVTLSCSPISGHRSVSWYQQTPGQGLQFLFEYFSETQRNKGNFPGRFSGRQFSNSRSEMNVSTLELGDSALYLCASSLGTGLNEKLFFGSGTQLSVL.